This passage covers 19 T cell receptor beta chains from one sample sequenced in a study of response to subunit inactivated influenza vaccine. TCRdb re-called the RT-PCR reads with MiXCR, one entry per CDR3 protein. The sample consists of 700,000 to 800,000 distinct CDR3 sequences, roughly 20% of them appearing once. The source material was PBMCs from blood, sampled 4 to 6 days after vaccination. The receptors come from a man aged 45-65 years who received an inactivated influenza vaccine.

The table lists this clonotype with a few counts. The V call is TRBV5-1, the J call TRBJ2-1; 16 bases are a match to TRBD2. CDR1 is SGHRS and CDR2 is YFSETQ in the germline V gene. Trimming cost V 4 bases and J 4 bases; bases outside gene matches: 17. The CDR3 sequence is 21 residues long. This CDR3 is CASSPYFQIGTSGREYNEQFF. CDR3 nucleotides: TGCGCCAGCAGCCCATATTTCCAGATCGGGACTAGCGGGAGGGAATACAATGAGCAGTTCTTC.

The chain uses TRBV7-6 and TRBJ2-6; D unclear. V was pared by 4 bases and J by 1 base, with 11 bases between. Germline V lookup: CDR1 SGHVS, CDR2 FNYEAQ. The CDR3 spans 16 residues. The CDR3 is CASSSYTDSGANVLTF. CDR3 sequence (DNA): TGTGCCAGCAGCTCTTACACAGATTCTGGGGCCAACGTCCTGACTTTC. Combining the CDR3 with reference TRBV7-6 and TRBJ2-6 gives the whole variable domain GAGVSQSPRYKVTKRGQDVALRCDPISGHVSLYWYRQALGQGPEFLTYFNYEAQQDKSGLPNDRFSAERPEGSISTLTIQRTEQRDSAMYRCASSSYTDSGANVLTFGAGSRLTVL.

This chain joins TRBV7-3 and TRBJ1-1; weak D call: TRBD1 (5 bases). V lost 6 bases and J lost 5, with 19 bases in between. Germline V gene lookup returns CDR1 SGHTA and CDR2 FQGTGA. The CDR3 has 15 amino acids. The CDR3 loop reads CASRRTPGALTEAFF. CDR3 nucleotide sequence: TGTGCCAGCAGGCGGACACCCGGGGCGCTAACTGAAGCTTTCTTT.

The CDR3 loop is CASSLAPSSGNTIYF. In DNA, the CDR3 is TGTGCCAGCAGCTTAGCCCCTAGCTCTGGAAACACCATATATTTT. The chain uses TRBV7-2 and TRBJ1-3; D is uncertain. CDR1 and CDR2 from the germline V gene are SGHTA and FQGNSA. V shed 0 bases and J shed 0 bases, with 6 bases lying between them. The CDR3 length is 15 residues.

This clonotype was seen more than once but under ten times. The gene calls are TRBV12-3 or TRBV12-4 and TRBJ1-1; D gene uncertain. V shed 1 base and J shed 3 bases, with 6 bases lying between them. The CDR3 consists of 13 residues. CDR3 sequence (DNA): TGTGCCAGCAGTTTAGGGAAATACACTGAAGCTTTCTTT. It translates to CASSLGKYTEAFF.

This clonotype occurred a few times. CDR3 in DNA: TGCGCCAGCAGCTTGGACGGACAGGGGCATAATGAAAAACTGTTTTTT. Translation gives CASSLDGQGHNEKLFF. The V gene is TRBV5-1, the J gene TRBJ1-4, with TRBD1 matching over 9 bases. The V gene's germline CDR1 is SGHRS and CDR2 YFSETQ. The CDR3 is 16 residues long. Trimming took 0 bases from V and 4 from J; bases not matched to a gene: 4.

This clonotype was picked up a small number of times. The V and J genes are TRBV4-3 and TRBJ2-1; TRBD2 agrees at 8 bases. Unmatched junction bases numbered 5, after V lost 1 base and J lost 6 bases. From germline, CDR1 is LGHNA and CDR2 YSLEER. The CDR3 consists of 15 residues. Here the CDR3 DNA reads TGCGCCAGCAGCCAAGGCCAGCGGGGGACCAATGAGCAGTTCTTC. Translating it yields CASSQGQRGTNEQFF.

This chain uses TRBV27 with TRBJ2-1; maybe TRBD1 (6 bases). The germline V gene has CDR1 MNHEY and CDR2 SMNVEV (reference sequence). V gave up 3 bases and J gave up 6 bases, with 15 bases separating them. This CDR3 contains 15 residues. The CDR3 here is CASSLQQGISNEQFF. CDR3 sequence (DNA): TGTGCCAGCAGTTTGCAACAGGGAATTTCCAATGAGCAGTTCTTC.

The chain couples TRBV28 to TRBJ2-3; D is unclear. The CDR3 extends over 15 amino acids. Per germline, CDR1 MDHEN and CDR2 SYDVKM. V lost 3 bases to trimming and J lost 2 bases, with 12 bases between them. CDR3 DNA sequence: TGTGCCAGCAGTTTGGGCAGACTCAACACAGATACGCAGTATTTT. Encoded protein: CASSLGRLNTDTQYF.

CDR3: CASSAGGVLYEQYF. The DNA for the CDR3 is TGTGCCAGCAGCGCAGGGGGCGTATTGTACGAGCAGTACTTC. This chain uses TRBV3-1 with TRBJ2-7, with 8 positions matching TRBD1. The J segment lost 4 bases and the V segment lost 5 bases, leaving 7 bases of the junction unmatched. From germline, CDR1 is LGHDT and CDR2 YNNKEL (reference sequence). The CDR3 consists of 14 residues.

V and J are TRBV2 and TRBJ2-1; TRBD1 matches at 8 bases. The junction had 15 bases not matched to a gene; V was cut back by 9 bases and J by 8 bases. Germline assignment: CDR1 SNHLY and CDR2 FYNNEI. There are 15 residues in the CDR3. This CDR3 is CASIPPGQGFYEQFF. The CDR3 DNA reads TGTGCCAGTATTCCCCCCGGACAGGGTTTTTATGAGCAGTTCTTC.

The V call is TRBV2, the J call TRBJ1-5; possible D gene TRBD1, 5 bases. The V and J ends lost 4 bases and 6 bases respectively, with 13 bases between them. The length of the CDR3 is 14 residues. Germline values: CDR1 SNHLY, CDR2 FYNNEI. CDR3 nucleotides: TGTGCCAGCAGTGTAGAAGGGGCGAGTCAGCCCCAGCATTTT. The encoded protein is CASSVEGASQPQHF.

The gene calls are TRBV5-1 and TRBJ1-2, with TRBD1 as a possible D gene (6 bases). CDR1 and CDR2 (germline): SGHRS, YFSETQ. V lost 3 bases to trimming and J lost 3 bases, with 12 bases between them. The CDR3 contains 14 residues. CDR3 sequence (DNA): TGCGCCAGCAGCTCCACAGGGCAGGACTATGGCTACACCTTC. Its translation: CASSSTGQDYGYTF.

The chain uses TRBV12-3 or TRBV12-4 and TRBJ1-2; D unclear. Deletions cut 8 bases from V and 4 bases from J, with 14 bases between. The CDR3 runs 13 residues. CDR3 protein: CASYVGSAYGYTF. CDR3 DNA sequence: TGTGCCAGCTACGTGGGGAGCGCCTATGGCTACACCTTC.

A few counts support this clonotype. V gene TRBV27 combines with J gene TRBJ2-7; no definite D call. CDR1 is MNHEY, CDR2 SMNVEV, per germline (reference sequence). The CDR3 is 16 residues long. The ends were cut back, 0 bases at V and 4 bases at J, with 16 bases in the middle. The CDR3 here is CASSLSYGAGLYEQYF. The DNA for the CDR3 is TGTGCCAGCAGTTTATCTTACGGCGCCGGTTTGTACGAGCAGTACTTC.

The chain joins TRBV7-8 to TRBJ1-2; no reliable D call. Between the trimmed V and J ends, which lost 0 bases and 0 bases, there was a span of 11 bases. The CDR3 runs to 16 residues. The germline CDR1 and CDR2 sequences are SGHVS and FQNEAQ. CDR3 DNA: TGTGCCAGCAGCTTAGCGTTGACGCAAGCTAACTATGGCTACACCTTC. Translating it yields CASSLALTQANYGYTF.

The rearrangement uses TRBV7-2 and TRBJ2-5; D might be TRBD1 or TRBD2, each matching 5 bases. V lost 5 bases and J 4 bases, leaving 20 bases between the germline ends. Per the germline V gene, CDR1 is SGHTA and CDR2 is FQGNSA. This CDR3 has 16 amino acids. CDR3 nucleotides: TGTGCCAGCAGCCCTTTGGGGCTCGGCGGGCCAGAGACCCAGTACTTC. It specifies CASSPLGLGGPETQYF. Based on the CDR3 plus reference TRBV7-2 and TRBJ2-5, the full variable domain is GAGVSQSPSNKVTEKGKDVELRCDPISGHTALYWYRQSLGQGLEFLIYFQGNSAPDKSGLPSDRFSAERTGGSVSTLTIQRTQQEDSAVYLCASSPLGLGGPETQYFGPGTRLLVL.

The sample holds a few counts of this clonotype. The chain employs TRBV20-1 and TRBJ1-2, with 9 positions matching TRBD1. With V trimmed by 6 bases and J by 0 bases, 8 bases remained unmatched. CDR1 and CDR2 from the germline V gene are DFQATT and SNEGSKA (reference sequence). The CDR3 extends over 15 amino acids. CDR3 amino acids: CSATGTGTANYGYTF. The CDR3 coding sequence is TGCAGTGCGACCGGGACAGGGACAGCTAACTATGGCTACACCTTC.

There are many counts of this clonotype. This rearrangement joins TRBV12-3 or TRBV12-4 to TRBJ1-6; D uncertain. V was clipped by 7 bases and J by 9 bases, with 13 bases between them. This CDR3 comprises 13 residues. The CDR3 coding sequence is TGTGCCAGCAAACCGGAGGGTCTTTCACCCCTCCACTTT. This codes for CASKPEGLSPLHF.